This TCR beta chain was profiled in a study of monozygotic twins with inflammatory bowel disease. Study results and caveats: For IBD, no single strong associated signal or clonotype was supported. For IBD patients, clonotypes shared with others were fewer than for healthy twins, especially with disease activity. It was in IBD patients that TCRbeta diversity (inverse Simpson) was lower than in healthy co-twins.

As concerns this clonotype: The antigen is unknown.

TCRdb re-called the 5' RACE reads; every CDR3 protein appears as one record, without DNA. This sample contains some 150,000 distinct CDR3 sequences. Per the germline V gene, CDR1 is SGHRS and CDR2 is YFSETQ. This CDR3 contains 14 residues. The receptor was derived from a human donor with ulcerative colitis or Crohn's disease, or a healthy co-twin of an affected twin (not recorded which). The V call is TRBV5-1, the J call TRBJ1-2. What was sequenced was blood. The CDR3 spells CASSLVGSNYGYTF.